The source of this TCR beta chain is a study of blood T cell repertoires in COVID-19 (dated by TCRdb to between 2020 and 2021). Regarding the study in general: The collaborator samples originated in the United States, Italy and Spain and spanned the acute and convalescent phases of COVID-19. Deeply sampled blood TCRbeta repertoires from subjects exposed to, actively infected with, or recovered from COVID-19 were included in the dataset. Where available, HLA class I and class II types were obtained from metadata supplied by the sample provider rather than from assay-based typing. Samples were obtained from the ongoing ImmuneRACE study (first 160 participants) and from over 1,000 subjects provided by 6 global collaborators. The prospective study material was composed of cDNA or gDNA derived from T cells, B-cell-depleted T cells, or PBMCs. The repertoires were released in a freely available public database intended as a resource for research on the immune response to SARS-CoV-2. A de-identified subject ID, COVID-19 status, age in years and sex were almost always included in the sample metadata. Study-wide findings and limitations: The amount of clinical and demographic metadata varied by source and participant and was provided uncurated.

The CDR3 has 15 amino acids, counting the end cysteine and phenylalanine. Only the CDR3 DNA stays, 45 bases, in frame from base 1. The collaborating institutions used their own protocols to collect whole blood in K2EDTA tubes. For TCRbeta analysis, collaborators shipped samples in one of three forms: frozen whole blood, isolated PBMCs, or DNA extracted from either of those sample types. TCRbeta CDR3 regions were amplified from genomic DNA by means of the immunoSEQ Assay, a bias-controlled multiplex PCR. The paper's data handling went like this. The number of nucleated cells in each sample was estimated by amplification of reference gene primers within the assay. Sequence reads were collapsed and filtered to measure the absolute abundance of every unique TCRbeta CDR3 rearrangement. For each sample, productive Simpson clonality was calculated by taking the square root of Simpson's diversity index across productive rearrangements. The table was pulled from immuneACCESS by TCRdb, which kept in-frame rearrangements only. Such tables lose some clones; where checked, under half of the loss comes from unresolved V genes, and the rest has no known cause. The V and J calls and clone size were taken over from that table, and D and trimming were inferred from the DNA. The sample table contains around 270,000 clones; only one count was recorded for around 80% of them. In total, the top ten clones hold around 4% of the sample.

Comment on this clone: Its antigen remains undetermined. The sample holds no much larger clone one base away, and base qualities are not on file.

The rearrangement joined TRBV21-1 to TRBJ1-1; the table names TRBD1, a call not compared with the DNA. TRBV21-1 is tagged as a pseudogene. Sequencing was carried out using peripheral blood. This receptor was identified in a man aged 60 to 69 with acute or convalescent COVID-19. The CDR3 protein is CASSNRRGVNTEAFF. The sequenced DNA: TGTGCCAGCAGCAACCGCAGGGGGGTAAACACTGAAGCTTTCTTT.